This TCR beta chain was captured in a study of cytomegalovirus exposure and HLA in healthy donors. Study summary: In terms of ancestry, the Caucasian-associated cluster contained more than 65% of the roughly 400 genotyped donors. Overall study findings and caveats: Accurate predictions that matched the HLA-A and HLA-B alleles of most subjects were reportedly made from TCR beta sequences. Segments of the TCR beta V type were, in most cases, productive about 87% or about 30% of the time in an earlier analysis.

Worth noting for this clone: Its antigen is undetermined.

The PCR was carried out with 60 Vbeta primers and 13 Jbeta primers. The data were produced by immunoSEQ multiplex PCR, yet TCRdb's version contains in-frame clones alone and is incomplete. Found here are 150,000 to 200,000 clones, 75% to 80% of them singletons; the top ten hold about 0.93%. The length of the CDR3 is 13 residues. Between the trimmed V and J ends, which lost 6 bases and 1 base, there was a span of 9 bases. Germline V gives CDR1 SNHLY, CDR2 FYNNEI. This receptor was obtained from a woman between 50 and 59 years old in good health and CMV-seropositive. The sample comprised PBMCs. This sequence joins TRBV2 and TRBJ1-1; D is uncertain. For the CDR3, the DNA is TGTGCCAGCAGCGATACAACGAACACTGAAGCTTTCTTT. Its translation: CASSDTTNTEAFF.